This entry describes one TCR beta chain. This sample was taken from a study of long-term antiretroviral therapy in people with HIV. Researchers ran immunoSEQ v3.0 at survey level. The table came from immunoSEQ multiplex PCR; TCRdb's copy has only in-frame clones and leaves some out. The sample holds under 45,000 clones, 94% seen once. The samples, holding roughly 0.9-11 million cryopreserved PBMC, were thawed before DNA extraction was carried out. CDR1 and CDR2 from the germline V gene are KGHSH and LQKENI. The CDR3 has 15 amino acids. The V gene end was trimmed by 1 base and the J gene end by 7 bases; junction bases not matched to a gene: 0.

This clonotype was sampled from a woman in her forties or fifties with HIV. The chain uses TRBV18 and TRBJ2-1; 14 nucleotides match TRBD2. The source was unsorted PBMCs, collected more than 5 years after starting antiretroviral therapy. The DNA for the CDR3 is TGTGCCAGCTCACCACGGACTAGCGGGGGGAATGAGCAGTTCTTC. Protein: CASSPRTSGGNEQFF.